A single sample is the source of the 26 T cell receptor beta chains below, sequenced in a study of CD4 T cells in relation to SARS-CoV-2 and coronaviruses (dated by TCRdb to about 2021). The receptor library was made with the immunoSEQ multiplex PCR assay. TCRdb took over this immuneACCESS table, retaining in-frame rearrangements with V and J assigned. Such tables are incomplete; in checked studies, under half of the missing clones stem from an unresolved V gene, and the remainder is unexplained. Across this sample there are 23,000 or so clones, with 75% to 85% seen only once. The ten top clones hold 21% of the sample. CD4+ T cells from unexposed donors were collected before the COVID-19 pandemic (2011-2018). The EasySep CD4+ T cell isolation kit was used to isolate CD4+ T cells once the cultures had run for nine to eleven days. Their antigen targets remain unknown. Material for sequencing was CD4+ T cells from PBMCs, cultured in vitro. The receptors were gathered from a human donor in good health.

The gene calls are TRBV5-6 and TRBJ2-3; D may be TRBD2 (5 bases). This CDR3 region has 14 residues. The V end was cut by 4 bases, the J end by 1 base, with 10 bases between. Germline CDR1 SGHDT, CDR2 YYEEEE. The CDR3 loop reads CASSPLGGTDTQYF. In nucleotides, the CDR3 is TGTGCCAGCAGCCCGCTCGGGGGCACAGATACGCAGTATTTT.

The chain carries TRBV11-3 and TRBJ2-3, with TRBD2 matching over 7 bases. Germline-derived CDR1 and CDR2 are SGHNT and YENEEA. The CDR3 sequence is 14 residues long. J gave up 1 base and V 5 bases, and 3 bases lay outside the gene matches. In DNA form, the CDR3 reads TGTGCCAGCAGCCCTACTAGCGGCACAGATACGCAGTATTTT. It encodes CASSPTSGTDTQYF.

This clone showed up just a few times. V and J are TRBV11-2 and TRBJ1-5, with 7 bases matching TRBD1. The CDR3 is made up of 14 amino acids. J gave up 5 bases and V 5 bases, and 6 bases lay outside the gene matches. Looked up from germline, CDR1 is SGHAT and CDR2 is FQNNGV. The CDR3 nucleotides read TGTGCCAGCAGCCGCCAGGGGGGATATCAGCCCCAGCATTTT. Translating it yields CASSRQGGYQPQHF.

This clone is a singleton in its sample. The chain is built from TRBV7-2 and TRBJ1-1; no reliable D call. The length of the CDR3 is 15 residues. Trimming cost V 0 bases and J 1 base, with 9 bases left between them. Per germline, CDR1 SGHTA and CDR2 FQGNSA. The CDR3 loop reads CASSLAVAGNTEAFF. CDR3 sequence (DNA): TGTGCCAGCAGCTTAGCTGTTGCAGGGAACACTGAAGCTTTCTTT. The full variable domain, in which reference TRBV7-2 and TRBJ1-1 provide the parts outside the CDR3, is GAGVSQSPSNKVTEKGKDVELRCDPISGHTALYWYRQSLGQGLEFLIYFQGNSAPDKSGLPSDRFSAERTGGSVSTLTIQRTQQEDSAVYLCASSLAVAGNTEAFFGQGTRLTVV.

A single count supports this clone. The V call is TRBV3-1 (or the pseudogene TRBV3-2), the J call TRBJ2-4, with a weak D call TRBD1 (5 bases). This CDR3 is built from 15 residues. The germline V gene has CDR1 LGHDT and CDR2 YNNKEL (reference sequence). The germline V and J ends were trimmed by 8 bases and 0 bases, with 14 bases remaining between them. CDR3 coding DNA: TGTGCCAGCGCCCAGGACACCTTAGCCAAAAACATTCAGTACTTC. It yields the protein CASAQDTLAKNIQYF.

CDR3 in DNA: TGTGCCAGCAGCCAAGATCGGACTGGACGGCAGTTCTTC. It translates to CASSQDRTGRQFF. The chain carries TRBV14 and TRBJ2-1; a weak D match, TRBD2 (5 bases). V lost 0 bases, J lost 12 bases, and 12 bases lay in between. Germline loops: CDR1 SGHDN, CDR2 FVKESK. The CDR3 loop spans 13 amino acids.

This chain links TRBV7-9 with TRBJ1-3; D is undetermined. The CDR3 runs 14 residues. Deletions cut 7 bases from V and 0 bases from J, with 10 bases between. CDR1 SEHNR and CDR2 FQNEAQ come from the germline V gene (reference sequence). In nucleotides, the CDR3 is TGTGCCAGCAACCCTCTCGACTCTGGAAACACCATATATTTT. Protein sequence: CASNPLDSGNTIYF.

The rearrangement links TRBV29-1 to TRBJ2-7; 9 positions match TRBD2. V shed 5 bases and J 6 bases; nucleotides not matched to a gene: 8. This CDR3 region has 13 residues. The germline gives CDR1 SQVTM, CDR2 ANQGSEA. CDR3 nucleotides: TGCAGCGTTCGGGTAGCGGGAGTGGGCGAGCAGTACTTC. Its protein is CSVRVAGVGEQYF.

CDR3 amino acids: CASSPYLSNGYTF. In DNA, the CDR3 is TGCGCCAGCAGCCCGTACTTATCGAATGGCTACACCTTC. The rearrangement joins TRBV4-1 to TRBJ1-2; D is ambiguous. This CDR3 has 13 residues. The V end lost 4 bases, the J end lost 6 bases, and 12 bases lay between the germline ends. Looked up from germline, CDR1 is MGHRA and CDR2 is YSYEKL.

The gene calls are TRBV7-2 and TRBJ2-3, with 9 bases fitting TRBD2. Germline V gene lookup returns CDR1 SGHTA and CDR2 FQGNSA. The CDR3 has 15 amino acids. The junction had 11 bases not matched to a gene; V was cut back by 7 bases and J by 6 bases. The CDR3 loop reads CASTLRRLAGDTQYF. The CDR3, as DNA: TGTGCCAGCACCCTTAGACGTCTAGCGGGGGATACGCAGTATTTT.

The rearrangement links TRBV30 to TRBJ2-6; 12 bases match TRBD2. The CDR3 has 19 amino acids. V shed 1 base and J 0 bases; nucleotides not matched to a gene: 7. Germline CDR1 and CDR2: GTSNPN and SVGIG (reference sequence). The CDR3 DNA sequence: TGTGCCTGGAGTGGACTAGCGGGAGAAGAAGTCTCTGGGGCCAACGTCCTGACTTTC. This codes for CAWSGLAGEEVSGANVLTF.

This clone has only a few counts. This sequence joins TRBV19 and TRBJ2-2; possibly TRBD1 for D (5 bases). Germline CDR1 is LNHDA and CDR2 is SQIVND (reference sequence). The CDR3 consists of 13 residues. Trimming shortened V by 5 bases and J by 4 bases, and 8 bases separated the two germline ends. The CDR3 sequence is CASSGQATGELFF. The CDR3 nucleotides are TGTGCCAGTAGTGGACAAGCCACCGGGGAGCTGTTTTTT.

The chain employs TRBV7-8 and TRBJ2-5; D is ambiguous. Germline CDR1 and CDR2: SGHVS and FQNEAQ. Trimming stripped 0 bases from V and 2 bases from J, with 7 bases between. The CDR3 contains 14 residues. The CDR3, as DNA: TGTGCCAGCAGCTTAGCCATAGCTCAAGAGACCCAGTACTTC. Translating it yields CASSLAIAQETQYF.

This clone was counted once. The chain uses TRBV9 and TRBJ2-7; the D call may be TRBD1 or TRBD2 (5 bases each). Germline lookup yields CDR1 SGDLS and CDR2 YYNGEE. V was trimmed by 0 bases and J by 6 bases, leaving 10 bases between them. The CDR3 extends over 13 amino acids. The CDR3 sequence: CASSVEVRGEQYF. The CDR3 DNA is TGTGCCAGCAGCGTAGAGGTGAGGGGCGAGCAGTACTTC.

V and J are TRBV11-1 and TRBJ2-4, with D perhaps matching TRBD2 (6 bases). V lost 5 bases and J lost 0, with 14 bases in between. The CDR3 length is 16 residues. Per germline, CDR1 SGHAT and CDR2 FQDESV (reference sequence). CDR3 bases: TGTGCCAGCAGCAAAGGGCGGGGCATAGCCAAAAACATTCAGTACTTC. Translating gives CASSKGRGIAKNIQYF.

V and J are TRBV10-1 and TRBJ2-2, with TRBD1 matching 10 bases. Germline V lookup: CDR1 WNHNN, CDR2 SYGVQD (reference sequence). V gave up 5 bases and J gave up 7 bases; unmatched junction bases: 10. The CDR3 length is 16 residues. The CDR3 here is CASSSDRGHEVGELFF. The CDR3 region has the DNA TGCGCCAGCAGTTCCGACAGGGGGCATGAGGTCGGGGAGCTGTTTTTT.

V and J are TRBV7-2 and TRBJ1-2, with 10 positions matching TRBD1. CDR1 is SGHTA and CDR2 is FQGNSA in the germline V gene. V dropped 5 bases and J dropped 4; count of bases not matched to a gene: 4. This CDR3 is 14 amino acids long. In nucleotides, the CDR3 is TGTGCCAGCAGCCAGGGACAGGGGACCTATGGCTACACCTTC. Protein product: CASSQGQGTYGYTF.

CDR3: CASTSGYEQYF. In DNA form, the CDR3 reads TGTGCCAGCACCTCCGGGTATGAGCAGTACTTC. This sequence joins TRBV5-6 and TRBJ2-7; D call uncertain. CDR1 SGHDT and CDR2 YYEEEE come from the germline V gene. V lost 6 bases and J 7 bases, leaving 11 bases between the germline ends. The CDR3 totals 11 residues. Full variable domain (missing parts from reference TRBV5-6 and TRBJ2-7): DAGVTQSPTHLIKTRGQQVTLRCSPKSGHDTVSWYQQALGQGPQFIFQYYEEEERQRGNFPDRFSGHQFPNYSSELNVNALLLGDSALYLCASTSGYEQYFGPGTRLTVT.

The rearrangement joins TRBV5-1 to TRBJ1-1; unclear D gene. V was clipped by 2 bases and J by 0 bases, with 5 bases between them. The CDR3 covers 13 residues. Germline CDR1 is SGHRS and CDR2 is YFSETQ. CDR3 protein: CASSLDMNTEAFF. CDR3 in DNA: TGCGCCAGCAGCTTAGACATGAACACTGAAGCTTTCTTT. Drawing the rest from reference TRBV5-1 and TRBJ1-1, the complete variable domain is KAGVTQTPRYLIKTRGQQVTLSCSPISGHRSVSWYQQTPGQGLQFLFEYFSETQRNKGNFPGRFSGRQFSNSRSEMNVSTLELGDSALYLCASSLDMNTEAFFGQGTRLTVV.

This clone has only one observation. The chain combines TRBV7-2 with TRBJ2-3, with a possible D match to TRBD2 (6 bases). The V end lost 5 bases, the J end lost 1 base, and 19 bases lay between the germline ends. The germline gives CDR1 SGHTA, CDR2 FQGNSA. The CDR3 is 17 amino acids. In DNA, the CDR3 is TGTGCCAGCAGCCCCCCCCTTCGGGGGTGGCGCACAGATACGCAGTATTTT. It yields the protein CASSPPLRGWRTDTQYF. The complete variable domain, with remaining parts taken from reference TRBV7-2 and TRBJ2-3, reads GAGVSQSPSNKVTEKGKDVELRCDPISGHTALYWYRQSLGQGLEFLIYFQGNSAPDKSGLPSDRFSAERTGGSVSTLTIQRTQQEDSAVYLCASSPPLRGWRTDTQYFGPGTRLTVL.

This clone was detected only a few times. The V and J genes are TRBV6-6 and TRBJ2-2; D might be TRBD2 (6 bases). The CDR3 is 14 residues long. The germline V gene has CDR1 MNHNY and CDR2 SVGAGI (reference sequence). The V gene lost 7 bases and the J gene lost 0 bases, with 9 bases spanning the gap. The CDR3 sequence is CASIPSANTGELFF. The CDR3 bases are TGTGCCAGCATCCCTAGCGCGAACACCGGGGAGCTGTTTTTT.

This chain joins TRBV14 and TRBJ2-7; no clear D gene. V was pared by 0 bases and J by 6 bases, with 12 bases between. The germline V gene has CDR1 SGHDN and CDR2 FVKESK. The CDR3 is made up of 14 amino acids. CDR3 protein: CASSQDRGVSEQYF. CDR3 nucleotides: TGTGCCAGCAGCCAAGATCGTGGAGTAAGCGAGCAGTACTTC.

The V call is TRBV6-6, the J call TRBJ1-2; 9 nucleotides match TRBD1. The germline CDR1 and CDR2 sequences are MNHNY and SVGAGI (reference sequence). V was clipped by 2 bases and J by 4 bases; unmatched bases: 2. CDR3 length: 14 residues. The CDR3 protein is CASSYRTGAYGYTF. The CDR3 DNA reads as TGTGCCAGCAGTTACCGGACAGGGGCCTATGGCTACACCTTC.

The chain combines TRBV5-6 with TRBJ2-7, with D unresolved. There are 13 residues in the CDR3. Germline values: CDR1 SGHDT, CDR2 YYEEEE. V was shortened by 0 bases and J by 4 bases, with 8 bases between the two germline ends. This CDR3 reads CASSLGLNYEQYF. Written as DNA, the CDR3 is TGTGCCAGCAGCTTGGGACTCAATTACGAGCAGTACTTC.

This sequence joins TRBV3-1 (or the pseudogene TRBV3-2) and TRBJ1-2; D might be TRBD1 (6 bases). Germline CDR1 LGHDT, CDR2 YNNKEL (reference sequence). The CDR3 spans 16 residues. Trimming cost V 4 bases and J 4 bases, with 19 bases left between them. The CDR3 loop is CASSPSWAGDLYGYTF. The CDR3 DNA follows: TGTGCCAGCAGCCCCTCTTGGGCAGGGGACCTCTATGGCTACACCTTC.

The V gene is TRBV18, the J gene TRBJ2-5, with 8 bases aligning to TRBD2. V lost 6 bases, J lost 5 bases, and 5 bases stayed unmatched. CDR1 is KGHSH and CDR2 is LQKENI in the germline V gene. The CDR3 loop spans 13 amino acids. The CDR3 loop reads CASSPTGGETQYF. CDR3 bases: TGTGCCAGCTCCCCCACGGGGGGGGAGACCCAGTACTTC.